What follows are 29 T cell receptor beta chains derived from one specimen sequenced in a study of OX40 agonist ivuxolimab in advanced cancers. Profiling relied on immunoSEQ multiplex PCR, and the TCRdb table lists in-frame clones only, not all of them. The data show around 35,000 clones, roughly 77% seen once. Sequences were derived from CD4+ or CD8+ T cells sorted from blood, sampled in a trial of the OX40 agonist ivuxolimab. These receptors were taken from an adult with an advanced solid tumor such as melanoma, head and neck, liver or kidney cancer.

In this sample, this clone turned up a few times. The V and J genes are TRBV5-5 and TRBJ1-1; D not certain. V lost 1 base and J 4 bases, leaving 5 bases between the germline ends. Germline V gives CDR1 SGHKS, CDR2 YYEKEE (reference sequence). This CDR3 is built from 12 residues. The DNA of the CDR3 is TGTGCCAGCAGCTTGATCTCCACTGAAGCTTTCTTT. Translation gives CASSLISTEAFF.

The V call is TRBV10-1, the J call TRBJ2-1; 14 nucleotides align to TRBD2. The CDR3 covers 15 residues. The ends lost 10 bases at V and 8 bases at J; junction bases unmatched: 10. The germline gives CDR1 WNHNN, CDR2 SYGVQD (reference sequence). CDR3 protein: CATSTSGRDRDEQFF. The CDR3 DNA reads TGCGCCACCTCGACTAGCGGGAGGGATCGGGATGAGCAGTTCTTC.

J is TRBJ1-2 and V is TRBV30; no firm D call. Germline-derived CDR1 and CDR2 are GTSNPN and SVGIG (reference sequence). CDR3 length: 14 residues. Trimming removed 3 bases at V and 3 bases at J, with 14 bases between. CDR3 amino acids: CAWRSSNRYYGYTF. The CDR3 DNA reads TGTGCCTGGAGGTCTAGTAATCGCTACTATGGCTACACCTTC.

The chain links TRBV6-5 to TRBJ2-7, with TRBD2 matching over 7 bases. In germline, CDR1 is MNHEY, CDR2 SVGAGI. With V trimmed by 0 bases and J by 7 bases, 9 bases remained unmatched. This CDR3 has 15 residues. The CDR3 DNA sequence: TGTGCCAGCAGTTACTCGCGCGGGGGACGGAGGGAGCAGTACTTC. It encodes CASSYSRGGRREQYF.

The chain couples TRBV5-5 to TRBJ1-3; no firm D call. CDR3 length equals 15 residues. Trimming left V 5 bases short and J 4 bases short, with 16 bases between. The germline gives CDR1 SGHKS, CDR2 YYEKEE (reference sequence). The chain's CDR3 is CASSSGLQAGNTIYF. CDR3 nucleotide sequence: TGTGCCAGCAGTTCCGGCCTCCAGGCCGGAAACACCATATATTTT.

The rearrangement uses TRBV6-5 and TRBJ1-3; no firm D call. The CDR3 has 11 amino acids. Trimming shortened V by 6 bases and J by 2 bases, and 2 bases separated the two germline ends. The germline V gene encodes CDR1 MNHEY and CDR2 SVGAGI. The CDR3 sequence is CASRTGNTIYF. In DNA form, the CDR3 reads TGTGCCAGCAGGACTGGAAACACCATATATTTT.

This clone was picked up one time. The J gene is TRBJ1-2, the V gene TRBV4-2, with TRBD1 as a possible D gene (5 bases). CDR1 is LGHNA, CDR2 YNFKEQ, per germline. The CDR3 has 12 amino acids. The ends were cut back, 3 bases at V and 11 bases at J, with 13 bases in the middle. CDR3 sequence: CASSHRDVPYTF. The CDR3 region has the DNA TGTGCCAGCAGCCACCGGGACGTGCCGTACACCTTC.

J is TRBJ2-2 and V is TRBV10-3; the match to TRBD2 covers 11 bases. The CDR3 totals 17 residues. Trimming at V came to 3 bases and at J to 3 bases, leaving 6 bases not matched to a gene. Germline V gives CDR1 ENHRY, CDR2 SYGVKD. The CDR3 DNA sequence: TGTGCCATCAGTGAACTAGCGGGAGCTGGGGACACCGGGGAGCTGTTTTTT. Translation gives CAISELAGAGDTGELFF.

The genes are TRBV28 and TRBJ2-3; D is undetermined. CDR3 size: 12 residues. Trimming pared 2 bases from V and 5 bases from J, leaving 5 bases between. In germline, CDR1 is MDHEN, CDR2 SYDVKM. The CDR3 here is CASSLPGDTQYF. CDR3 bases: TGTGCCAGCAGTTTACCTGGAGATACGCAGTATTTT.

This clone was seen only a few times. The CDR3 reads CASSPLTTKSSYNEQFF. The CDR3 nucleotides are TGTGCCAGCAGTCCCCTTACGACTAAAAGCTCCTACAATGAGCAGTTCTTC. The rearrangement links TRBV28 to TRBJ2-1; D may be TRBD2 (5 bases). Trimming pared 5 bases from V and 0 bases from J, leaving 17 bases between. This CDR3 is built from 17 residues. Germline V gene lookup returns CDR1 MDHEN and CDR2 SYDVKM.

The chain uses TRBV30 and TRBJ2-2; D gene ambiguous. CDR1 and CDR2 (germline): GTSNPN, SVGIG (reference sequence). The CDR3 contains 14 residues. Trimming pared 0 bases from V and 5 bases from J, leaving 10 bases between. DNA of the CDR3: TGTGCCTGGAGTGTAGGGTATCGAACCGGGGAGCTGTTTTTT. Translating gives CAWSVGYRTGELFF.

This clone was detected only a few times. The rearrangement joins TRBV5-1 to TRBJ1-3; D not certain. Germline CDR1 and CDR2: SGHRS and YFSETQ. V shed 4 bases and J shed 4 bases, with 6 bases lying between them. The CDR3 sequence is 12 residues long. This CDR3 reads CASSSIGNTIYF. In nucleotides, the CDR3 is TGCGCCAGCAGCAGCATAGGAAACACCATATATTTT.

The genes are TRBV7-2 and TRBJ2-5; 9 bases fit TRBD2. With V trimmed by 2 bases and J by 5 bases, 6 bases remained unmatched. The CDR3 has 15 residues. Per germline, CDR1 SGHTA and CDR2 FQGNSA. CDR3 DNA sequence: TGTGCCAGCAGCTTATTTAGCGGGAGTCTCGAGACCCAGTACTTC. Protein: CASSLFSGSLETQYF.

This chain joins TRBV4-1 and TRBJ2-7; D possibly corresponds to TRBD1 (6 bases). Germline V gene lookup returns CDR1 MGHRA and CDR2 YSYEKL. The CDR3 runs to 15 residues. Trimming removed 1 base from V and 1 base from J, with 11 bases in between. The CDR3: CASSQATGASYEQYF. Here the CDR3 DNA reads TGCGCCAGCAGCCAAGCGACAGGCGCTTCCTACGAGCAGTACTTC.

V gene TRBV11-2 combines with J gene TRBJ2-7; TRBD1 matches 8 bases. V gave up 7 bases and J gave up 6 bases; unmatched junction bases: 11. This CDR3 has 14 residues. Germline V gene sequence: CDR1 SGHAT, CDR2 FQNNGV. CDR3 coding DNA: TGTGCCAGCACCATCGACAGGGGAGGACGCGAGCAGTACTTC. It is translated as CASTIDRGGREQYF.

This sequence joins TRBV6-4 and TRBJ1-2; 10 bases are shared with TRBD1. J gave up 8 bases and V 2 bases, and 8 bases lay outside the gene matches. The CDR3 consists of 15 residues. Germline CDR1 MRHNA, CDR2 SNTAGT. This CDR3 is CASSDATGGKDGYTF. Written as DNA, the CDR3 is TGTGCCAGCAGTGACGCGACAGGGGGCAAGGACGGCTACACCTTC.

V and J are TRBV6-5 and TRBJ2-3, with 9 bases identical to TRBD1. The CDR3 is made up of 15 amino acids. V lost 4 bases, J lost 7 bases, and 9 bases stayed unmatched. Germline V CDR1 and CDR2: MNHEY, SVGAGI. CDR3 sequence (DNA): TGTGCCAGCAGTTCTCCGGGACAGGGTGTCAATACGCAGTATTTT. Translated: CASSSPGQGVNTQYF.

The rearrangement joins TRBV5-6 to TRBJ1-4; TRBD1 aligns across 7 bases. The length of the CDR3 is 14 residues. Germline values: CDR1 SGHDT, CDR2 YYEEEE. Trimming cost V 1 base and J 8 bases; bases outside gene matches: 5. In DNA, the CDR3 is TGTGCCAGCAGCTTGAAGGGGGCGGGCGAAAAACTGTTTTTT. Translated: CASSLKGAGEKLFF.

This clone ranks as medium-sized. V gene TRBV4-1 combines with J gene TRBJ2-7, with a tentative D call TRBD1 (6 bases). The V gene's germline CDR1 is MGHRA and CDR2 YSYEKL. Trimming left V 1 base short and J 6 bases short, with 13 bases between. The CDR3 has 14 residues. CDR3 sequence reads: CASSQGQGKGEQYF. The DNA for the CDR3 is TGCGCCAGCAGCCAAGGGCAGGGGAAAGGCGAGCAGTACTTC.

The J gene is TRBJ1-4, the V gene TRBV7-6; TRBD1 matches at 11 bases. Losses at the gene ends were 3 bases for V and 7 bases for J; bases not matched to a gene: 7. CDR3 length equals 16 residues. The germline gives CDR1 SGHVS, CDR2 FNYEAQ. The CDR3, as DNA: TGTGCCAGCAGCTTGGGTCCGGGACAGGGGGGTGAAAAACTGTTTTTT. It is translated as CASSLGPGQGGEKLFF.

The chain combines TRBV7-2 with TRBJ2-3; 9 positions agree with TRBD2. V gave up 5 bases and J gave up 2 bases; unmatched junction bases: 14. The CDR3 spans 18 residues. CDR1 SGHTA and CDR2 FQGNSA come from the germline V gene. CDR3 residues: CASSQAKGRGGTTDTQYF. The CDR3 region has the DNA TGTGCCAGCAGCCAGGCTAAGGGGCGGGGGGGGACCACAGATACGCAGTATTTT.

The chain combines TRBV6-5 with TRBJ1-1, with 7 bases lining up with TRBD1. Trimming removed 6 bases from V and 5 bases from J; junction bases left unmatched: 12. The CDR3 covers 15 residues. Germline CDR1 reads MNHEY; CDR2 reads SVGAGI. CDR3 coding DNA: TGTGCCAGCAGGTTCACGCAGGGGGTCGCGACTGAAGCTTTCTTT. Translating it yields CASRFTQGVATEAFF.

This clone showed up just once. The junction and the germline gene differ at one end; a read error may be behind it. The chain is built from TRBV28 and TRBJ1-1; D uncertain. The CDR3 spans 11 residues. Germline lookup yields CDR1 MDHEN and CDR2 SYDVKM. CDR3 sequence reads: CASRAPPAVHF. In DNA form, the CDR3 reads TGTGCCAGCAGAGCGCCCCCGGCCGTTCACTTT.

CDR3 residues: CASSPLQTHYSYEQYF. The CDR3, as DNA: TGTGCCAGCAGCCCGCTTCAGACCCACTATTCCTACGAGCAGTACTTC. V is TRBV7-9 and J is TRBJ2-7; no definite D call. Between the trimmed V and J ends, which lost 5 bases and 1 base, there was a span of 18 bases. This CDR3 has 16 amino acids. CDR1 and CDR2 from the germline V gene are SEHNR and FQNEAQ (reference sequence).

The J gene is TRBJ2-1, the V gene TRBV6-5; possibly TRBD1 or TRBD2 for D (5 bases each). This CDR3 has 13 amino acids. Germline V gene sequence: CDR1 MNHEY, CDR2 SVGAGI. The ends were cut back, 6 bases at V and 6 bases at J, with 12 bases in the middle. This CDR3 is CASRLGPRNEQFF. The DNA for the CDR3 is TGTGCCAGCAGACTGGGACCCCGCAATGAGCAGTTCTTC.

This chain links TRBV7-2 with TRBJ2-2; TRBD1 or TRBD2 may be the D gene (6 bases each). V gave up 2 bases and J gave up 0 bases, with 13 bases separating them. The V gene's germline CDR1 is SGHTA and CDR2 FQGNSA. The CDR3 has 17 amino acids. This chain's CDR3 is CASSLRQGTSNTGELFF. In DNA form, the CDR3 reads TGTGCCAGCAGCTTAAGGCAGGGGACTTCGAACACCGGGGAGCTGTTTTTT.

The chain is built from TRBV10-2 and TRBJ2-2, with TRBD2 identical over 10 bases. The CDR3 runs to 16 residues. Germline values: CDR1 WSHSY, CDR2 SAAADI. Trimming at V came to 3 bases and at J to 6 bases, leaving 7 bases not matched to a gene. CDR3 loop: CASSDRVAGGPGELFF. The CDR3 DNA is TGCGCCAGCAGTGACCGGGTAGCGGGAGGTCCCGGGGAGCTGTTTTTT.

The CDR3 nucleotides are TGTGCCAGCAGTACAGGGGTTGAAAAACTGTTTTTT. It translates to CASSTGVEKLFF. V gene TRBV6-6 combines with J gene TRBJ1-4; 7 nucleotides align to TRBD1. Germline values: CDR1 MNHNY, CDR2 SVGAGI (reference sequence). With 5 bases clipped from V and 7 bases from J, the junction kept 1 base outside the gene matches. The CDR3 extends over 12 amino acids.

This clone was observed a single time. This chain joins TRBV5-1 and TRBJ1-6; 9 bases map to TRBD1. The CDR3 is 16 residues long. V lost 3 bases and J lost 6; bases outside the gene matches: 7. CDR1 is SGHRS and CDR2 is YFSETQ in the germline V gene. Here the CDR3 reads CASSYYRGRGNSPLHF. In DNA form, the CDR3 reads TGCGCCAGCAGCTACTACAGGGGGCGCGGTAATTCACCCCTCCACTTT.